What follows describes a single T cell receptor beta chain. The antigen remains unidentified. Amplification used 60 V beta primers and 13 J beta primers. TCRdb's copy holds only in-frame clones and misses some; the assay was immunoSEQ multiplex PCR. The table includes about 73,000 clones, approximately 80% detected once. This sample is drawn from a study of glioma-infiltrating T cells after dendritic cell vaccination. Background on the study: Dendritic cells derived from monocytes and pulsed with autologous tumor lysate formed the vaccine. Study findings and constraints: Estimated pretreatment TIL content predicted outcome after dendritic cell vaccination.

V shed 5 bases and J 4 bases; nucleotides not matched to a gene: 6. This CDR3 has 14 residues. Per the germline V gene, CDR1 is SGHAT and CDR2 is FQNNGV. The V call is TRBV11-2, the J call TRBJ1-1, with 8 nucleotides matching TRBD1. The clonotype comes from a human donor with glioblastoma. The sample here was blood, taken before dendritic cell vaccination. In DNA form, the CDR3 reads TGTGCCAGCAGCACCCGACAGGGGCTCACTGAAGCTTTCTTT. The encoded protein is CASSTRQGLTEAFF.